This is a list of T cell receptor beta chains from one sample in a study of early T cells in non-severe SARS-CoV-2 infection. TCRdb re-called the 5' RACE reads with MiXCR, one entry per CDR3 protein. The sample carries more than 85,000 distinct CDR3 sequences, roughly 12% recorded once. This specimen was whole blood, taken at baseline. All receptors come from an adult who was a healthcare worker with PCR-confirmed SARS-CoV-2 infection or an uninfected control (not recorded which). Both conserved end residues are part of each CDR3. The order of the fields is D gene, J gene, V gene, clone size, CDR3 protein, CDR3 DNA. The D gene is left open where the match is weak. Size values are once, few and many counts, or a class for expanded clones, and some rows have none.

TRBD1 TRBJ2-7 TRBV28 few CAIGTGPYEQYF TGTGCCATCGGGACAGGACCCTACGAGCAGTACTTC
. TRBJ2-3 TRBV6-5 few CASSYSATQYTDTQYF TGTGCCAGCAGTTACTCGGCTACCCAATACACAGATACGCAGTATTTT
TRBD1 TRBJ2-5 TRBV28 many CASRSRTGAFF TGTGCCAGCAGGAGCAGGACAGGGGCATTTTTC
TRBD1 TRBJ1-2 TRBV10-3 . CAISAGTGNYGYTF TGTGCCATCAGTGCCGGGACAGGGAACTATGGCTACACCTTC
. TRBJ1-3 TRBV9 few CASSPGLLSSGNTIYF TGTGCCAGCAGCCCCGGACTGCTGAGCTCTGGAAACACCATATATTTT
. TRBJ1-5 TRBV20-1 . CSANRGAFSDNQPQHF TGCAGTGCTAATAGAGGGGCGTTTTCCGACAATCAGCCCCAGCATTTT
. TRBJ2-1 TRBV2 few CASRRDFSYNEQFF TGTGCCAGCAGAAGGGACTTCTCCTACAATGAGCAGTTCTTC
. TRBJ1-3 TRBV20-1 few CSARDPISGNTIYF TGCAGTGCTAGAGACCCGATCTCTGGAAACACCATATATTTT
TRBD1 TRBJ1-2 TRBV29-1 many CSVARDRDYGYTF TGCAGCGTGGCCCGGGACAGAGACTATGGCTACACCTTC
TRBD2 TRBJ2-1 TRBV7-2 many CASSLLAGSYNEQFF TGTGCCAGCAGCTTACTAGCGGGGTCTTACAATGAGCAGTTCTTC
TRBD1 TRBJ2-7 TRBV20-1 few CSAARTGGFYEQYF TGCAGTGCTGCGCGGACAGGGGGGTTCTACGAGCAGTACTTC
TRBD2 TRBJ2-2 TRBV7-3 . CASSLIAGDWTGELFF TGTGCCAGCAGCTTAATCGCGGGAGATTGGACCGGGGAGCTGTTTTTT
. TRBJ2-5 TRBV19 few CASSTVRRETQYF TGTGCCAGTAGTACGGTGAGGCGGGAGACCCAGTACTTC
. TRBJ1-5 TRBV7-3 many CASSFNSNQPQHF TGTGCCAGCAGCTTTAACTCGAATCAGCCCCAGCATTTT
. TRBJ2-7 TRBV20-1 few CSAPGTPKQYF TGCAGTGCCCCCGGGACCCCAAAGCAGTACTTC
TRBD2 TRBJ2-3 TRBV2 . CASSASSVVTSGRAKSDTQYF TGTGCCAGCAGTGCATCTTCGGTCGTGACTAGCGGGAGGGCCAAATCAGATACGCAGTATTTT
. TRBJ2-1 TRBV6-1 few CASSEFRLAVGNEQFF TGTGCCAGCAGTGAGTTCAGGCTAGCAGTCGGGAATGAGCAGTTCTTC
. TRBJ2-1 TRBV3-1 . CASSLETGQQFF TGTGCCAGCAGCCTCGAGACTGGCCAGCAGTTCTTC
TRBD1 TRBJ2-2 TRBV6-5 . CASSYQGTGHGELFF TGTGCCAGCAGTTACCAAGGGACAGGGCACGGGGAGCTGTTTTTT
. TRBJ2-3 TRBV7-9 . CASSSQRASRDTQYF TGTGCCAGCAGCTCCCAGCGGGCGAGCCGAGATACGCAGTATTTT
TRBD2 TRBJ2-1 TRBV19 few CASSIELAGSYNEQFF TGTGCCAGTAGTATAGAACTAGCGGGCTCCTACAATGAGCAGTTCTTC
TRBD1 TRBJ2-4 TRBV15 few CATSSRTGVDKNIQYF TGTGCCACCAGCAGTCGGACAGGGGTGGACAAAAACATTCAGTACTTC
. TRBJ1-2 TRBV7-9 few CASSLNYYGYTF TGTGCCAGCAGCTTAAACTACTATGGCTACACCTTC
TRBD2 TRBJ2-1 TRBV7-2 few CASRLGVSGVYNEQFF TGTGCCAGCAGACTAGGGGTTAGCGGGGTCTACAATGAGCAGTTCTTC
. TRBJ1-5 TRBV5-1 many CASSFSGDQPQHF TGCGCCAGCAGCTTTTCAGGGGATCAGCCCCAGCATTTT
. TRBJ2-1 TRBV7-9 . CASSLVGNEQFF TGTGCCAGCAGCTTAGTTGGCAATGAGCAGTTCTTC
. TRBJ1-1 TRBV5-1 many CASSLGVGTEAFF TGCGCCAGCAGCTTGGGGGTTGGCACTGAAGCTTTCTTT
. TRBJ2-2 TRBV6-6 few CASSYLPGTGELFF TGTGCCAGCAGTTACCTCCCGGGGACCGGGGAGCTGTTTTTT
. TRBJ2-7 TRBV9 few CASSGVSHEQYF TGTGCCAGCAGCGGGGTCTCGCACGAGCAGTACTTC
. TRBJ1-6 TRBV10-3 . CAISERFGLLQGYNSPLHF TGTGCCATCAGTGAGAGGTTCGGGCTACTCCAGGGATATAATTCACCCCTCCACTTT
TRBD1 TRBJ1-1 TRBV27 few CASSHNRGGDTEAFF TGTGCCAGCAGTCATAACAGGGGGGGAGACACTGAAGCTTTCTTT
. TRBJ1-5 TRBV3-1 few CASSQGSGGQPQHF TGTGCCAGCAGCCAGGGATCAGGCGGACAGCCCCAGCATTTT
. TRBJ1-4 TRBV12-3/TRBV12-4 . CASSPGGRANEKLFF TGTGCCAGCAGCCCGGGAGGGAGGGCTAATGAAAAACTGTTTTTT
. TRBJ1-2 TRBV9 few CASSVAGQPYGYTF TGTGCCAGCAGCGTAGCAGGACAGCCCTATGGCTACACCTTC
. TRBJ1-5 TRBV19 . CASSIFLGEFSNQPQHF TGTGCCAGTAGTATATTTTTGGGGGAATTTAGCAATCAGCCCCAGCATTTT
TRBD2 TRBJ2-3 TRBV11-2 . CASSAGTSRTDTQYF TGTGCCAGCAGCGCCGGGACTAGTCGCACAGATACGCAGTATTTT
TRBD2 TRBJ2-7 TRBV28 few CASSPTSSRDEQYF TGTGCCAGCAGTCCGACTAGCTCACGGGACGAGCAGTACTTC
TRBD2 TRBJ2-3 TRBV7-9 few CASSPLAFSTDTQYF TGTGCCAGCAGCCCACTAGCGTTCAGCACAGATACGCAGTATTTT
TRBD1 TRBJ1-1 TRBV4-1 few CASSQDGRGYRTGQF TGCGCCAGCAGCCAAGATGGAAGGGGGTATCGGACAGGGCAATTT
. TRBJ1-5 TRBV6-2/TRBV6-3 few CASSRTESGPQHF TGTGCCAGCAGTAGGACGGAATCCGGGCCCCAGCATTTT
TRBD2 TRBJ2-3 TRBV5-1 many CASSVSASGTTDTQYF TGCGCCAGCAGCGTGTCAGCTAGCGGGACCACAGATACGCAGTATTTT
. TRBJ2-7 TRBV3-1 . CASSPGWGKSSYEQYF TGTGCCAGCAGCCCTGGTTGGGGGAAATCATCCTACGAGCAGTACTTC
. TRBJ1-1 TRBV11-1 . CASKAGGTEAFF TGTGCCAGCAAAGCGGGAGGGACTGAAGCTTTCTTT
. TRBJ1-5 TRBV10-3 few CAIGDGQPQHF TGTGCCATCGGGGACGGTCAGCCCCAGCATTTT
TRBD1 TRBJ1-1 TRBV18 many CASSPQFQGGTEAFF TGTGCCAGCTCACCACAGTTCCAGGGGGGGACTGAAGCTTTCTTT
. TRBJ1-1 TRBV28 . CASRKGGTEAFF TGTGCCAGCAGGAAGGGGGGAACTGAAGCTTTCTTT
. TRBJ1-5 TRBV5-6 few CASSLGWGNPNQPQHF TGTGCCAGCAGCTTGGGCTGGGGGAACCCCAATCAGCCCCAGCATTTT
. TRBJ1-2 TRBV7-8 . CASSLFGQGRRYGYTF TGTGCCAGCAGCTTGTTTGGGCAGGGGAGGAGGTATGGCTACACCTTC
. TRBJ2-2 TRBV25-1 once CASSEYGGLGTGELFF TGTGCCAGCAGTGAATATGGGGGGCTGGGCACCGGGGAGCTGTTTTTT
. TRBJ2-3 TRBV3-1 many CASSQAGGTDTQYF TGTGCCAGCAGCCAAGCCGGGGGCACAGATACGCAGTATTTT
. TRBJ2-7 TRBV28 . CASTPRRLLGYEQYF TGTGCCAGCACCCCACGGCGGCTTTTAGGCTACGAGCAGTACTTC